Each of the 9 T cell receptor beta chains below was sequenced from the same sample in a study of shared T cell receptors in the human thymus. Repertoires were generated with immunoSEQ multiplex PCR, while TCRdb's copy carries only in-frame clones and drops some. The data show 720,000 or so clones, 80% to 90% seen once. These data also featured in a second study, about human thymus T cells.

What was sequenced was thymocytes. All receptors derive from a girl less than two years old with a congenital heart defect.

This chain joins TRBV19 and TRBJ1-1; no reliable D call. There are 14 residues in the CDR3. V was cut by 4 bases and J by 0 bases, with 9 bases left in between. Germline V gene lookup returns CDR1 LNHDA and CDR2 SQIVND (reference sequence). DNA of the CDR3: TGTGCCAGTAGTACGCAGTTCATGAACACTGAAGCTTTCTTT. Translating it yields CASSTQFMNTEAFF.

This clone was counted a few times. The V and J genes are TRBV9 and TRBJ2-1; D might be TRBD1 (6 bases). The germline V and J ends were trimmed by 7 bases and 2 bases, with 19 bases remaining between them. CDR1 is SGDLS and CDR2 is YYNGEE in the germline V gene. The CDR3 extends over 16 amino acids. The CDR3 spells CASGGPDRPPYNEQFF. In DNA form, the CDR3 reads TGTGCCAGCGGCGGACCCGACAGGCCGCCCTACAATGAGCAGTTCTTC.

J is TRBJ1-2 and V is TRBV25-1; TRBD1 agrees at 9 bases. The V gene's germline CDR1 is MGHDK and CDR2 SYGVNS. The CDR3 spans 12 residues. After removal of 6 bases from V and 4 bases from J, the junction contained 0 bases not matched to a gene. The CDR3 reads CASRGQGYGYTF. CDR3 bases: TGTGCCAGCAGGGGACAGGGCTATGGCTACACCTTC.

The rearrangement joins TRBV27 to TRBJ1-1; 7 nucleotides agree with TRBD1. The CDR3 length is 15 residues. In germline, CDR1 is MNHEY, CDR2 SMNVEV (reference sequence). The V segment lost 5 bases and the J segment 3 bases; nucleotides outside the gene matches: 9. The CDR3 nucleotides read TGTGCCAGCAGTCCACAGGGGTACGCAGACACTGAAGCTTTCTTT. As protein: CASSPQGYADTEAFF.

CDR3 DNA: TGTGCCAGCGTATCTAGTCGGAGAGGCCATCTCATGACCATATCAGATACGCAGTATTTT. Encoded protein: CASVSSRRGHLMTISDTQYF. The genes are TRBV7-6 and TRBJ2-3; D not certain. Trimming cost V 8 bases and J 4 bases, with 34 bases left between them. The CDR3 has 20 amino acids. Germline V CDR1 and CDR2: SGHVS, FNYEAQ.

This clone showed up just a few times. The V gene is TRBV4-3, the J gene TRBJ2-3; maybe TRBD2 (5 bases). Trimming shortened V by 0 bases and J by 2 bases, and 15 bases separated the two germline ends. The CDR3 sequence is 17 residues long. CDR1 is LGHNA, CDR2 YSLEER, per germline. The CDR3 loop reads CASSQDRGFGNTDTQYF. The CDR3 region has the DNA TGCGCCAGCAGCCAAGATCGAGGGTTTGGGAACACAGATACGCAGTATTTT.

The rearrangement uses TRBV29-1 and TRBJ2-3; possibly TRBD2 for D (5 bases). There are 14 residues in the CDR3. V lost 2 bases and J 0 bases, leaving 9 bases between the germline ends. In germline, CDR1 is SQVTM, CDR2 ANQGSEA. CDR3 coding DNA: TGCAGCGTTGAATTGAGGGATAGCACAGATACGCAGTATTTT. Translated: CSVELRDSTDTQYF.

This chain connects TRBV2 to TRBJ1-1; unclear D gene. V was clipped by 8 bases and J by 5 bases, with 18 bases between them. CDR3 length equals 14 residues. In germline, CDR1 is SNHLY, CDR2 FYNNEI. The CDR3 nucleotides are TGTGCCAGCTACAAGGCCCCAGGAGGAACTGAAGCTTTCTTT. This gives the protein CASYKAPGGTEAFF.

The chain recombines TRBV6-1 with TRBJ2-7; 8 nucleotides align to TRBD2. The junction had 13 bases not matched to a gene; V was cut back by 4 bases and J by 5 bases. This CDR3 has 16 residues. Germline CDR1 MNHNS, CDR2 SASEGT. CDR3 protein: CASSVGAGGRGHEQYF. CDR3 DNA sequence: TGTGCCAGCAGTGTAGGGGCGGGGGGCAGGGGACACGAGCAGTACTTC.